This T cell receptor (beta chain) appears in the sequencing data of a study of T-cell reconstitution after alpha-beta-depleted transplantation in children. Study results and limitations: Newly produced T cells mostly provided counts and TCRbeta diversity after one year, as hyperexpanded clones declined. Expanded graft clones, several hundred of them, were reportedly the source of alpha-beta T cells about two months after transplant. Some patients' high day-60 TCRbeta diversity was attributed to recipient cells surviving conditioning.

This clonotype has only a few counts. Its antigen is still unknown. TCRbeta library construction was performed incorporating unique molecular identifiers. TCRdb processed the PCR reads anew with MiXCR; each CDR3 protein has one entry. This repertoire shows approximately 520,000 distinct CDR3 sequences, roughly 10% found once; its top ten account for 12% to 15%. The CDR3 contains 15 residues. The J segment lost 6 bases and the V segment lost 6 bases, leaving 9 bases of the junction unmatched. This material consisted of PBMCs, mostly from graft donor cells, taken 180 days after TCRalphabeta/CD19-depleted stem cell transplant. The receptor's source is a female patient aged 2 to 10 who had a stem cell transplant for aplastic anemia, so the T cells may come from the graft donor. This chain connects TRBV12-3 or TRBV12-4 to TRBJ2-5, with 11 bases lining up with TRBD1. The CDR3 here is CASSRDRGIPQTQYF. As DNA, the CDR3 is TGTGCCAGCAGCCGGGACAGGGGGATCCCGCAGACCCAGTACTTC.